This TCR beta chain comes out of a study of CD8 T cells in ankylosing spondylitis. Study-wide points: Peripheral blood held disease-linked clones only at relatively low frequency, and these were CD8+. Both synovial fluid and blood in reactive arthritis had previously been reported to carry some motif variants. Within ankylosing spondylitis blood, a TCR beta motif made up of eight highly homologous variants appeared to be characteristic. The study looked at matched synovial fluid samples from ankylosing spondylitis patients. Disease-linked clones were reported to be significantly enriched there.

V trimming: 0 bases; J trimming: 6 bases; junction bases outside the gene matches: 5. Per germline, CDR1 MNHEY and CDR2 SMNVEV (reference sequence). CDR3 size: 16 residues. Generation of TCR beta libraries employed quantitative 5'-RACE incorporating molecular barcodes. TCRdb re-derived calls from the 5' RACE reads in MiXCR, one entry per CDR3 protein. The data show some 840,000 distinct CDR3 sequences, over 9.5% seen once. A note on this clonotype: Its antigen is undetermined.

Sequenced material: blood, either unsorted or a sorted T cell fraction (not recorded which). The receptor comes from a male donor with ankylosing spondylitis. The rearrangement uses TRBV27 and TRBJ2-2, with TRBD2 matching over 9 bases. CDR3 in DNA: TGTGCCAGCAGTTTATCTAGCGGGAGATGGGCCGGGGAGCTGTTTTTT. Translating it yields CASSLSSGRWAGELFF.